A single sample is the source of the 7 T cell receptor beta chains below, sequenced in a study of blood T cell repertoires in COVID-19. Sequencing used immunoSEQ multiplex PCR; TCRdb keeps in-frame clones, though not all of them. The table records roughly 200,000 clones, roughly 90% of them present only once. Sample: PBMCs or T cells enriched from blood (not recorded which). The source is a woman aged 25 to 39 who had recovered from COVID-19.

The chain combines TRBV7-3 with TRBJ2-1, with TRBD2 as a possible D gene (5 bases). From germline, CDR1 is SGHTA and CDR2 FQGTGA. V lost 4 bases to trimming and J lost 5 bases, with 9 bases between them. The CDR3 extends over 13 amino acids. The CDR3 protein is CASSYGLNNEQFF. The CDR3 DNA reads TGTGCCAGCAGCTATGGACTTAACAATGAGCAGTTCTTC.

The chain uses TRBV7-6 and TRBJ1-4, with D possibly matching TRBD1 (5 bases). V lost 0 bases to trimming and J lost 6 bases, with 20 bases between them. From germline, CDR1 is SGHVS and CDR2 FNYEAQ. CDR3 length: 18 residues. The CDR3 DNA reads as TGTGCCAGCAGCTTAGCCCCCGGGACTCGTGAGGAGGATGAAAAACTGTTTTTT. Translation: CASSLAPGTREEDEKLFF.

The CDR3 region is CASKKTGDQETQYF. CDR3 nucleotides: TGTGCCAGTAAAAAGACAGGGGACCAAGAGACCCAGTACTTC. V is TRBV19 and J is TRBJ2-5; TRBD1 agrees at 8 bases. The CDR3 totals 14 residues. Germline V gene data show CDR1 as LNHDA and CDR2 as SQIVND (reference sequence). Trimming removed 7 bases from V and 0 bases from J; junction bases left unmatched: 4.

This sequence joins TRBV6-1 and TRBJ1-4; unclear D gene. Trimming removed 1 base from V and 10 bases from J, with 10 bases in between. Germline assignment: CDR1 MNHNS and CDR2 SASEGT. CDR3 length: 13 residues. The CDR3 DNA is TGTGCCAGCAGTGAAGGTGTACGGGGAAAACTGTTTTTT. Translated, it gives CASSEGVRGKLFF.

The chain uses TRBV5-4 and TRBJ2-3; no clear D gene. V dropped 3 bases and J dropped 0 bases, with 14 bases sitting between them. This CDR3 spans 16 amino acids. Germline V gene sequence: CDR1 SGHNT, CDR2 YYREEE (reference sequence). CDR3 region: CASSSGGAPSTDTQYF. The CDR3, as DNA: TGTGCCAGCAGCTCCGGCGGAGCGCCTAGCACAGATACGCAGTATTTT.

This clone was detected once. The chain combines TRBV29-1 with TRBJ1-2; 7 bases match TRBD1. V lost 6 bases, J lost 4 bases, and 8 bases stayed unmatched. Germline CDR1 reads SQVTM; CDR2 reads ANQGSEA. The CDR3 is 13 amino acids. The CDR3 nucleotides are TGCAGCGTGGAGGGACAGACAAGCTATGGCTACACCTTC. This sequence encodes CSVEGQTSYGYTF.

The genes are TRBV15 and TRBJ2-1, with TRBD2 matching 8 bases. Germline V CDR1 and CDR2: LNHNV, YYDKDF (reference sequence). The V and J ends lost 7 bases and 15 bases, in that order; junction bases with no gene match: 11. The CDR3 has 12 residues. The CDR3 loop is CATKQAGVDRFF. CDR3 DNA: TGTGCCACCAAGCAAGCGGGGGTCGATAGGTTCTTC.